The TCR beta chain under discussion was sequenced for a study of cytomegalovirus exposure and HLA in healthy donors. Findings and caveats of the study: CMV serostatus alone was available as immune exposure information.

In the case of this clone: Its target is unknown.

This PCR relied on a set of 60 Vbeta primers and 13 Jbeta primers. The assay was immunoSEQ multiplex PCR, and TCRdb's table has in-frame clones only and misses some. This sample yields tens of thousands of clones, of which 75% to 90% are seen a single time; about 12% belongs to the top ten. The source is a woman in her 30s in good health and CMV-seropositive. The sequencing sample was made of PBMCs.

The CDR3 DNA reads as TGTGCCAGCAGCCCGGGTAGCGGGAGAGCACTCGATGAGCAGTTCTTC. This encodes CASSPGSGRALDEQFF. The V and J genes are TRBV11-2 and TRBJ2-1, with 9 positions matching TRBD2. The germline V gene has CDR1 SGHAT and CDR2 FQNNGV. The CDR3 totals 16 residues. J was trimmed by 8 bases and V by 5 bases; bases with no gene match: 13.